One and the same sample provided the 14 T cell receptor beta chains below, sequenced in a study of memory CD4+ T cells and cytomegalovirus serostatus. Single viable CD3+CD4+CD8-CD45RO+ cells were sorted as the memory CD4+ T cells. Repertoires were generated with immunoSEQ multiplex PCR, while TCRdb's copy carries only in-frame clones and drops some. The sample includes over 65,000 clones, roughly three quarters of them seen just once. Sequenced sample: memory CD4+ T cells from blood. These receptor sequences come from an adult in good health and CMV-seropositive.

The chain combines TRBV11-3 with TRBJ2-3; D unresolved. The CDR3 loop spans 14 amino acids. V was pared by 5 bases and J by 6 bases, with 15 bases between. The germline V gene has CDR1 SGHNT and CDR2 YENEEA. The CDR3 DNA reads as TGTGCCAGCAGCCAGTCCGTCCCGAGGGATACGCAGTATTTT. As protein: CASSQSVPRDTQYF.

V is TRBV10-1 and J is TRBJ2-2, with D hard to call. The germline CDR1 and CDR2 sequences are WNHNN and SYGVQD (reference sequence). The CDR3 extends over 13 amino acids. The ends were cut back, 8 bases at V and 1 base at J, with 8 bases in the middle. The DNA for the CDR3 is TGCGCCAGCGCGAGTGTGAACACCGGGGAGCTGTTTTTT. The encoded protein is CASASVNTGELFF.

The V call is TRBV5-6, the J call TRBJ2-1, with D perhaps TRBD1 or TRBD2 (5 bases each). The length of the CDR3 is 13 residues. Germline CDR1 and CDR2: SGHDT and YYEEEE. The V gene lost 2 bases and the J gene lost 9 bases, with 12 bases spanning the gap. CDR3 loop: CASSFGTGIEQFF. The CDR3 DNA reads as TGTGCCAGCAGCTTTGGGACCGGGATTGAGCAGTTCTTC.

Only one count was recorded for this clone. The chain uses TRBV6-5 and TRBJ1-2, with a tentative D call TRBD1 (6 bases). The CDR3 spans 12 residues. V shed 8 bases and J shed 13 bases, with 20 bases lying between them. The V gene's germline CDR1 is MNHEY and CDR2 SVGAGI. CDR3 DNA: TGTGCCAGCGGCGGGAGGGGGGGGTTGGGCACCTTC. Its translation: CASGGRGGLGTF.

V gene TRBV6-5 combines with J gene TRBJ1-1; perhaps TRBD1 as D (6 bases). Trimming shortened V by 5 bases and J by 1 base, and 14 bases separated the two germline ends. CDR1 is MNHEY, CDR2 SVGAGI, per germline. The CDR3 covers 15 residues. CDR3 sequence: CASSKQGPRNTEAFF. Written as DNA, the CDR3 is TGTGCCAGCAGTAAACAGGGACCCCGGAACACTGAAGCTTTCTTT.

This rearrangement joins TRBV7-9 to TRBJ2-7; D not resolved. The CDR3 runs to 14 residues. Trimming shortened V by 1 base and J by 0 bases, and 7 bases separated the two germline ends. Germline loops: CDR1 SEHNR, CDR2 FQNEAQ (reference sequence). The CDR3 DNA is TGTGCCAGCAGCTTAGGTGGCGTCTCCTACGAGCAGTACTTC. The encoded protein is CASSLGGVSYEQYF.

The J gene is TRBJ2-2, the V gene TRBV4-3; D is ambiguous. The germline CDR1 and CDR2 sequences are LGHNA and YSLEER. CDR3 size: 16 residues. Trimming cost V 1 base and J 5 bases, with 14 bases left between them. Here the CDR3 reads CASSQGLARRTGELFF. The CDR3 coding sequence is TGCGCCAGCAGCCAAGGGTTGGCTAGGCGTACCGGGGAGCTGTTTTTT.

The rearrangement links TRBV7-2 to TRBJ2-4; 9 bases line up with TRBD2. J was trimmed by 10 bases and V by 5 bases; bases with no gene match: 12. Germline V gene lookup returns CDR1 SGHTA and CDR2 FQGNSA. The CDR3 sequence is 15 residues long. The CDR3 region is CASSPNSGRDFIQYF. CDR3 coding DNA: TGTGCCAGCAGCCCCAATAGCGGGAGAGACTTTATTCAGTACTTC.

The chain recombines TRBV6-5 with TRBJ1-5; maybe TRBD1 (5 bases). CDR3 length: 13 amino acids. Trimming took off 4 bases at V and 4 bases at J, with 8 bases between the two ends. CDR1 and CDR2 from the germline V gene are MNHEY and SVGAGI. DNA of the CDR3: TGTGCCAGCAGTTCCGGGGCGAATCAGCCCCAGCATTTT. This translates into CASSSGANQPQHF.

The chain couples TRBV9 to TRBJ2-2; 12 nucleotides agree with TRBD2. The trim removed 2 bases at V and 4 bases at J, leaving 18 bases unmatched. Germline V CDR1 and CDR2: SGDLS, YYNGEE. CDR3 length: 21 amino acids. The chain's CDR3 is CASSVSLASGGALSGTGELFF. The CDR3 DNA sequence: TGTGCCAGCAGCGTCTCTTTGGCTAGCGGGGGGGCCCTATCCGGCACCGGGGAGCTGTTTTTT.

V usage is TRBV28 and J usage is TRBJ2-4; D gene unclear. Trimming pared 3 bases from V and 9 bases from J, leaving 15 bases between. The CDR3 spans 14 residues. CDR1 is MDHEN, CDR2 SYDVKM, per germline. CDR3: CASSLNGPISIQYF. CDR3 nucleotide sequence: TGTGCCAGCAGTTTGAACGGCCCCATAAGCATTCAGTACTTC.

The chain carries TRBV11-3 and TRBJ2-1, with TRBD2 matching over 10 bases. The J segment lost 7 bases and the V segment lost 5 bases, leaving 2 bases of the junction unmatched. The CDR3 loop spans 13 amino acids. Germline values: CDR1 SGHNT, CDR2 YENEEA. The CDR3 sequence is CASSLAGENEQFF. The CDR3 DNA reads TGTGCCAGCAGCCTAGCGGGAGAAAATGAGCAGTTCTTC.

Here the CDR3 reads CASSLAGGSNEKLFF. CDR3 sequence (DNA): TGTGCCAGCAGCTTAGCGGGGGGGAGCAATGAAAAACTGTTTTTT. The V call is TRBV7-2, the J call TRBJ1-4, with TRBD1 as a possible D gene (5 bases). CDR3 length: 15 residues. V was trimmed by 0 bases and J by 5 bases, leaving 10 bases between them. In germline, CDR1 is SGHTA, CDR2 FQGNSA.

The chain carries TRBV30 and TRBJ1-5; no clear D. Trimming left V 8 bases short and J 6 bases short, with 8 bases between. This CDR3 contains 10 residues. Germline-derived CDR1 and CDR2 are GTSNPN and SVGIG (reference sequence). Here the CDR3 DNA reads TGTGCCGCCGAGGGTCAGCCCCAGCATTTT. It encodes CAAEGQPQHF. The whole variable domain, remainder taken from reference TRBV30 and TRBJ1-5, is SQTIHQWPATLVQPVGSPLSLECTVEGTSNPNLYWYRQAAGRGLQLLFYSVGIGQISSEVPQNLSASRPQDRQFILSSKKLLLSDSGFYLCAAEGQPQHFGDGTRLSIL.